One sample yielded the 20 T cell receptor beta chains listed below, sequenced in a study of cytomegalovirus exposure and HLA in healthy donors. With 60 Vbeta and 13 Jbeta primers, the PCR was carried out. Clones were sequenced by immunoSEQ multiplex PCR, and TCRdb holds only the in-frame ones, with some missing. The sample lists 100,000 to 120,000 clones, around 85% seen once, with about 6.9% in the top ten. The specimen was PBMCs. Receptors were obtained from a man aged 30 to 45 in good health and CMV-seropositive.

The chain has TRBV5-1 and TRBJ2-4, with D possibly being TRBD2 (7 bases). Trimming shortened V by 1 base and J by 3 bases, and 14 bases separated the two germline ends. Germline CDR1 is SGHRS and CDR2 is YFSETQ. This CDR3 region has 16 residues. The DNA of the CDR3 is TGCGCCAGCAGCTTGTTGGCGGGGGCCGTCAAAAACATTCAGTACTTC. Translation: CASSLLAGAVKNIQYF.

V and J are TRBV6-5 and TRBJ1-2; no reliable D call. Trimming took 5 bases from V and 4 from J, leaving 17 bases between them. Germline CDR1 reads MNHEY; CDR2 reads SVGAGI. The CDR3 length is 15 residues. This chain's CDR3 is CASSTYSGVGYGYTF. DNA for the CDR3: TGTGCCAGCAGTACATACAGCGGGGTAGGCTATGGCTACACCTTC.

The chain is built from TRBV7-2 and TRBJ2-3, with TRBD2 matching over 10 bases. The CDR3 has 17 amino acids. Germline V lookup: CDR1 SGHTA, CDR2 FQGNSA. Trimming removed 1 base from V and 0 bases from J; junction bases left unmatched: 4. The CDR3 DNA reads as TGTGCCAGCAGCTTAGGACCTAGCGGGGGTAGCACAGATACGCAGTATTTT. Protein sequence: CASSLGPSGGSTDTQYF. The variable domain in full, completed from reference TRBV7-2 and TRBJ2-3, reads GAGVSQSPSNKVTEKGKDVELRCDPISGHTALYWYRQSLGQGLEFLIYFQGNSAPDKSGLPSDRFSAERTGGSVSTLTIQRTQQEDSAVYLCASSLGPSGGSTDTQYFGPGTRLTVL.

In regard to this clone: The junction does not match germline at one end; this may be a read error. V and J are TRBV7-7 and TRBJ2-7; 9 bases match TRBD1. Germline assignment: CDR1 SSHAT and CDR2 FNYEAQ (reference sequence). The CDR3 length is 15 residues. This CDR3 reads CASSPGQGPAYEQYF. The CDR3 bases are TGTGCTAGCAGCCCCGGACAGGGGCCGGCCTACGAGCAGTACTTC.

V usage is TRBV7-2 and J usage is TRBJ2-1; tentatively, D is TRBD2 (6 bases). Germline values: CDR1 SGHTA, CDR2 FQGNSA. Trimming cost V 7 bases and J 4 bases, with 20 bases left between them. The CDR3 loop spans 16 amino acids. CDR3 nucleotide sequence: TGTGCCAGCAACGTCTTTAACGGGGGAATGTACAATGAGCAGTTCTTC. It yields the protein CASNVFNGGMYNEQFF.

The J gene is TRBJ2-2, the V gene TRBV2; no definite D call. Per germline, CDR1 SNHLY and CDR2 FYNNEI. Trimming stripped 2 bases from V and 4 bases from J, with 8 bases between. There are 14 residues in the CDR3. CDR3 region: CASSETLATGELFF. The CDR3 DNA sequence: TGTGCCAGCAGTGAAACTCTTGCCACCGGGGAGCTGTTTTTT.

The genes are TRBV6-4 and TRBJ2-3; 7 bases are shared with TRBD2. The CDR3 extends over 15 amino acids. The germline CDR1 and CDR2 sequences are MRHNA and SNTAGT. Trimming took 9 bases from V and 2 from J; bases not matched to a gene: 11. CDR3 in amino acids: CASRRGGGPTDTQYF. In DNA form, the CDR3 reads TGTGCCAGTAGGCGGGGCGGGGGACCCACAGATACGCAGTATTTT.

The count of this clone is one. The rearrangement uses TRBV15 and TRBJ2-7, with D possibly matching TRBD1 (6 bases). The germline CDR1 and CDR2 sequences are LNHNV and YYDKDF (reference sequence). Trimming left V 0 bases short and J 6 bases short, with 15 bases between. This CDR3 is 15 amino acids long. CDR3 in DNA: TGTGCCACCAGCAGAGATATGGCAGACAGGCGCGAGCAGTACTTC. This sequence encodes CATSRDMADRREQYF.

On this clone itself: Other nucleotide sequences in the sample specify the same CDR3. This chain joins TRBV15 and TRBJ2-3; possibly TRBD1 for D (6 bases). Germline CDR1 and CDR2: LNHNV and YYDKDF (reference sequence). The CDR3 spans 14 residues. Trimming stripped 1 base from V and 4 bases from J, with 9 bases between. Written as DNA, the CDR3 is TGTGCCACCAGCAGAGCAGGGGACGCAGATACGCAGTATTTT. Protein sequence: CATSRAGDADTQYF.

The V gene is TRBV10-1, the J gene TRBJ2-2, with a weak D call TRBD1 (6 bases). CDR1 and CDR2 (germline): WNHNN, SYGVQD (reference sequence). Trimming removed 6 bases from V and 6 bases from J, with 11 bases in between. This CDR3 has 13 residues. The CDR3 DNA reads TGCGCCAGCAGACAGGGCCATCCCGGGGAGCTGTTTTTT. This encodes CASRQGHPGELFF.

The table lists this clone with a few counts. The chain couples TRBV7-9 to TRBJ2-3, with 9 bases fitting TRBD2. Germline CDR1 and CDR2: SEHNR and FQNEAQ (reference sequence). The CDR3 extends over 14 amino acids. The J segment lost 6 bases and the V segment lost 3 bases, leaving 4 bases of the junction unmatched. The CDR3 is CASSFAGGPDTQYF. The CDR3 DNA reads as TGTGCCAGCAGCTTCGCGGGGGGGCCGGATACGCAGTATTTT.

V is TRBV28 and J is TRBJ1-1; a possible D gene is TRBD1 (6 bases). Germline V gene data show CDR1 as MDHEN and CDR2 as SYDVKM. The CDR3 spans 14 residues. The V end was cut by 10 bases, the J end by 1 base, with 16 bases between. CDR3 sequence: CAIRGLQGNTEAFF. CDR3 DNA: TGTGCCATAAGGGGACTACAGGGGAACACTGAAGCTTTCTTT.

This clone showed up just a few times. CDR3: CARSLGRPGQGTYNSPLHF. Here the CDR3 DNA reads TGTGCCAGAAGCTTAGGAAGACCGGGACAGGGGACCTATAATTCACCCCTCCACTTT. This chain joins TRBV5-3 and TRBJ1-6, with 10 bases that match TRBD1. TRBV5-3 is treated as an ORF (open reading frame) with a function not yet certain. Unmatched junction bases numbered 10, after V lost 2 bases and J lost 2 bases. The CDR3 sequence is 19 residues long.

This rearrangement joins TRBV30 to TRBJ2-3, with 7 bases identical to TRBD2. V was clipped by 8 bases and J by 0 bases; unmatched bases: 8. This CDR3 comprises 14 residues. Germline CDR1 reads GTSNPN; CDR2 reads SVGIG (reference sequence). CDR3 residues: CAATRGVSTDTQYF. DNA of the CDR3: TGTGCCGCCACCCGGGGGGTTAGCACAGATACGCAGTATTTT.

V is TRBV4-1 and J is TRBJ2-7; 7 bases are shared with TRBD1. The V gene's germline CDR1 is MGHRA and CDR2 YSYEKL. Losses at the gene ends were 4 bases for V and 1 base for J; bases not matched to a gene: 13. The CDR3 extends over 17 amino acids. In DNA form, the CDR3 reads TGCGCCAGCAGCCTCCTAATTGGACCGGGACAGTCCTACGAGCAGTACTTC. Translation gives CASSLLIGPGQSYEQYF.

The chain recombines TRBV9 with TRBJ2-3; TRBD1 matches 7 bases. V dropped 2 bases and J dropped 2; count of bases not matched to a gene: 5. The CDR3 runs to 15 residues. The germline gives CDR1 SGDLS, CDR2 YYNGEE. CDR3 amino acids: CASSVRGQYTDTQYF. The CDR3 nucleotides read TGTGCCAGCAGCGTCAGGGGACAGTACACAGATACGCAGTATTTT.

This chain connects TRBV4-2 to TRBJ2-5, with a possible D match to TRBD1 (5 bases). Looked up from germline, CDR1 is LGHNA and CDR2 is YNFKEQ. The CDR3 sequence is 14 residues long. The V end was cut by 3 bases, the J end by 5 bases, with 13 bases between. CDR3 sequence (DNA): TGTGCCAGCAGCCATAGGCAGGGTGGGGAGACCCAGTACTTC. Encoded protein: CASSHRQGGETQYF.

Comments on this clone: The CDR3 ends on some other residue instead of the conserved phenylalanine or tryptophan, so this is likely a read error. The genes are TRBV4-1 and TRBJ2-3; D is possibly TRBD1 or TRBD2 (5 bases each). This CDR3 comprises 16 residues. Germline CDR1 MGHRA, CDR2 YSYEKL. The ends were cut back, 3 bases at V and 2 bases at J, with 15 bases in the middle. Here the CDR3 reads CASSHVRGWDTDTQYV. The CDR3 DNA is TGCGCCAGCAGCCACGTACGGGGCTGGGACACAGATACGCAGTATGTT.

This chain connects TRBV12-1 to TRBJ2-6; the D call TRBD1 from the table was never checked on the DNA. TRBV12-1 counts as a pseudogene. CDR3 length: 20 residues. The CDR3 protein is CASSFTEPTAGNSGANVLTF. In DNA form, the CDR3 reads TGTGCCAGCAGCTTTACAGAACCCACGGCAGGGAACTCTGGGGCCAACGTCCTGACTTTC.

The chain has TRBV7-2 and TRBJ1-3; 9 nucleotides line up with TRBD1. Germline CDR1 and CDR2: SGHTA and FQGNSA. The V gene end was trimmed by 5 bases and the J gene end by 4 bases; junction bases not matched to a gene: 9. This CDR3 is built from 16 residues. The CDR3 DNA follows: TGTGCCAGCAGCCGACACGGGACAGGGCCAGGAAACACCATATATTTT. This sequence encodes CASSRHGTGPGNTIYF.